This T cell receptor (beta chain) stems from a study of PD-L1 blockade in urothelial cancer. Repertoires were generated with immunoSEQ multiplex PCR, while TCRdb's copy carries only in-frame clones and drops some. Of over 65,000 clones listed, about 85% are singletons. From germline, CDR1 is MNHNS and CDR2 SASEGT. The CDR3 is 13 residues long. V dropped 8 bases and J dropped 1 base, with 11 bases sitting between them. This sample comprised PBMCs, obtained around atezolizumab (anti-PD-L1) treatment. The TCR was taken from a man between 65 and 85 years old with urothelial cancer. The rearrangement uses TRBV6-1 and TRBJ1-1, with D possibly matching TRBD1 (5 bases). CDR3 sequence reads: CASALGGNTEAFF. The CDR3 nucleotides are TGTGCCAGCGCTCTCGGGGGGAACACTGAAGCTTTCTTT.